Presented here are 7 T cell receptor beta chains from one specimen sequenced in a study of blood T cell repertoires in COVID-19. The repertoire was sequenced with immunoSEQ multiplex PCR; TCRdb's copy has only in-frame clones and lacks some. The sample lists about 160,000 clones, about 80% seen once, with 22% in the top ten. The sequencing input was peripheral blood. The receptors were sampled from a woman older than 75 with acute or convalescent COVID-19.

This clone turned up a few times. The chain joins TRBV5-1 to TRBJ1-2; 8 nucleotides line up with TRBD1. Germline assignment: CDR1 SGHRS and CDR2 YFSETQ. This CDR3 is 16 amino acids long. V dropped 1 base and J dropped 7; count of bases not matched to a gene: 12. In nucleotides, the CDR3 is TGCGCCAGCAGCTTGTGGGGCCAGCAGGGGGCAGGTGGCTACACCTTC. Its protein product is CASSLWGQQGAGGYTF.

The CDR3 protein is CAISAGQQAYGYTF. DNA for the CDR3: TGTGCCATCAGTGCGGGACAGCAGGCCTATGGCTACACCTTC. The V call is TRBV10-3, the J call TRBJ1-2; the match to TRBD1 covers 7 bases. The CDR3 covers 14 residues. Germline V gene sequence: CDR1 ENHRY, CDR2 SYGVKD. V lost 4 bases to trimming and J lost 4 bases; unmatched junction nucleotides: 6.

The chain combines TRBV9 with TRBJ1-1, with 9 nucleotides matching TRBD1. This CDR3 is 15 amino acids long. In germline, CDR1 is SGDLS, CDR2 YYNGEE. The J segment lost 2 bases and the V segment lost 4 bases, leaving 6 bases of the junction unmatched. The CDR3 bases are TGTGCCAGCAGCCCTCGACAGGGGGTTAACACTGAAGCTTTCTTT. Translation gives CASSPRQGVNTEAFF.

The gene calls are TRBV2 and TRBJ1-6; 9 nucleotides line up with TRBD1. The V and J ends lost 3 bases and 6 bases, in that order; junction bases with no gene match: 0. Looked up from germline, CDR1 is SNHLY and CDR2 is FYNNEI. This CDR3 has 14 residues. Here the CDR3 DNA reads TGTGCCAGCAGTGAGACAGGGGGTAATTCACCCCTCCACTTT. Translation gives CASSETGGNSPLHF.

The chain employs TRBV6-5 and TRBJ1-1; possible D gene TRBD1, 5 bases. The CDR3 length is 15 residues. With 6 bases removed from V and 6 bases from J, the gap between germline ends came to 20 bases. The germline gives CDR1 MNHEY, CDR2 SVGAGI. CDR3 amino acids: CASRKKDLGRPEAFF. The CDR3 DNA follows: TGTGCCAGCAGAAAAAAGGACCTGGGGCGTCCTGAAGCTTTCTTT.

The J gene is TRBJ1-2, the V gene TRBV5-1, with 9 positions matching TRBD1. Germline V lookup: CDR1 SGHRS, CDR2 YFSETQ. The CDR3 has 17 residues. The ends lost 1 base at V and 4 bases at J; junction bases unmatched: 11. The CDR3, as DNA: TGCGCCAGCAGCTTGACAGGGGGCGCGGGGAATGTCTATGGCTACACCTTC. Protein product: CASSLTGGAGNVYGYTF.

The chain links TRBV18 to TRBJ2-1; TRBD2 is a possible D gene (7 bases). The CDR3 loop spans 16 amino acids. V lost 0 bases, J lost 6 bases, and 15 bases lay in between. Germline lookup yields CDR1 KGHSH and CDR2 LQKENI. The CDR3 nucleotides are TGTGCCAGCTCACCACCGGGGGGGCCATCCGGCAATGAGCAGTTCTTC. Amino acid sequence: CASSPPGGPSGNEQFF.